This record looks at one T cell receptor beta chain sequence and its context. Germline V CDR1 and CDR2: SGHRS, YFSETQ. There are 15 residues in the CDR3. After removal of 3 bases from V and 9 bases from J, the junction contained 13 bases not matched to a gene. This specimen comes from a study of blood T cell repertoires in COVID-19. Study summary: Sites in the United States, Italy and Spain provided acute and convalescent COVID-19 samples.

Original methodology: From reference gene primer amplification, estimates of nucleated cell counts were derived. Clones were sequenced by immunoSEQ multiplex PCR, and TCRdb holds only the in-frame ones, with some missing. That table gives V, J and clone size, and the DNA gave D and trimming. The repertoire holds about 170,000 clones, with approximately 80% as singletons. J is TRBJ2-3 and V is TRBV5-1, with 7 bases aligning to TRBD2. This TCR was recovered from a woman of 80 years or more with COVID-19, enrolled during active disease. Sequenced material: peripheral blood. In nucleotides, the CDR3 is TGCGCCAGCAGCTCTAGCGGAGGGGTCAGTTTGACGCAGTATTTT. Amino acid sequence: CASSSSGGVSLTQYF.